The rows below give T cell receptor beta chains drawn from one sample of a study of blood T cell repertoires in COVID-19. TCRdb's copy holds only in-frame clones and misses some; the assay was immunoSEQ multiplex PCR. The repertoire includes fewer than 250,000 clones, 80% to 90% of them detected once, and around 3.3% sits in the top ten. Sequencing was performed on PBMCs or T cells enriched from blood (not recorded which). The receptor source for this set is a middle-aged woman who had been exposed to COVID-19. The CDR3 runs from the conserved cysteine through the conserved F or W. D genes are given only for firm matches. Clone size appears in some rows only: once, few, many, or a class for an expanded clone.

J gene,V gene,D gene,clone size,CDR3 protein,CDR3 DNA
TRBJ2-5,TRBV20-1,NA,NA,CSAATGETQYF,TGCAGTGCTGCGACAGGAGAGACCCAGTACTTC
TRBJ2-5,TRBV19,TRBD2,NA,CASSTSGTSQETQYF,TGTGCCAGTAGTACGTCCGGGACTAGCCAAGAGACCCAGTACTTC
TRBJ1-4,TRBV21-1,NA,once,CASSNQRLLHNEKLFF,TGTGCCAGCAGCAACCAGCGACTCCTCCATAATGAAAAACTGTTTTTT
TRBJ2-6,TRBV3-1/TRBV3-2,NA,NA,CASSQQSGANVLTF,TGTGCCAGCAGCCAACAATCTGGGGCCAACGTCCTGACTTTC
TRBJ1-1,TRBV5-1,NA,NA,CASSRGAEGTEAFF,TGCGCCAGCAGTCGGGGGGCAGAAGGCACTGAAGCTTTCTTT
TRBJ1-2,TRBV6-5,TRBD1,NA,CAMHGQGLSNYGYTF,TGTGCCATGCATGGACAGGGTCTTTCTAACTATGGCTACACCTTC
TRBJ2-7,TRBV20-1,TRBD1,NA,CSSRQGSEQYF,TGCAGTAGCCGACAGGGGAGCGAGCAGTACTTC
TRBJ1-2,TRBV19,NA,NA,CASRTDSPNYGYTF,TGTGCCAGTAGAACCGACAGTCCTAACTATGGCTACACCTTC
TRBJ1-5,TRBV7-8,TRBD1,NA,CASRRTGFDGQPQHF,TGTGCCAGCAGACGGACAGGGTTTGACGGTCAGCCCCAGCATTTT
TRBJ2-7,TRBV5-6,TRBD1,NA,CASSLGHRGEQYF,TGTGCCAGCAGCTTGGGTCACAGGGGCGAGCAGTACTTC
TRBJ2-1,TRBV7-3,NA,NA,CASSLYPPGARNNEQFF,TGTGCCAGCAGCTTATACCCCCCAGGCGCTCGGAACAATGAGCAGTTCTTC
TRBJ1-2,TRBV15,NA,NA,CATSRGPGDDGYTF,TGTGCCACCAGCAGAGGTCCAGGGGACGATGGCTACACCTTC
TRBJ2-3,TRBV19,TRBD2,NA,CASSISPGRGTDTQYF,TGTGCCAGTAGTATTAGCCCGGGGAGGGGCACAGATACGCAGTATTTT
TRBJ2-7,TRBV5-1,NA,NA,CASSLTRNEQYF,TGCGCCAGCAGCTTGACTAGAAACGAGCAGTACTTC
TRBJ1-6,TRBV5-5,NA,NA,CASSFRLGALNSPLHF,TGTGCCAGCAGCTTTCGCTTAGGGGCCTTAAATTCACCCCTCCACTTT
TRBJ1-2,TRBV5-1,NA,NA,CASSSDLAYGYTF,TGCGCCAGCAGCTCGGACTTGGCGTATGGCTACACCTTC
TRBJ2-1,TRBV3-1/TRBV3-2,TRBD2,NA,CASSPQGSGLYNEQFF,TGTGCCAGCAGCCCCCAGGGTAGCGGGTTATACAATGAGCAGTTCTTC
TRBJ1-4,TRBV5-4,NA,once,CASSLGAGEKLFF,TGTGCCAGCAGCTTGGGGGCGGGCGAAAAACTGTTTTTT
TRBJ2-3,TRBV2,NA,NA,CASREDTQYF,TGTGCCAGCAGGGAGGATACGCAGTATTTT
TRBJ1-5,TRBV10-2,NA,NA,CASSTGINQPQHF,TGCGCCAGCAGCACAGGAATCAATCAGCCCCAGCATTTT
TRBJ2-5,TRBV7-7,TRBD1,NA,CASSTGQGGQETQYF,TGTGCCAGCAGCACCGGACAGGGTGGTCAAGAGACCCAGTACTTC
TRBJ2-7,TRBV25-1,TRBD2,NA,CASSESEGLAGGYEQYF,TGTGCCAGCAGTGAATCAGAAGGTCTAGCGGGGGGATACGAGCAGTACTTC
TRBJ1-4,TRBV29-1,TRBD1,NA,CSVGGTGFEKLFF,TGCAGCGTTGGCGGGACAGGGTTTGAAAAACTGTTTTTT
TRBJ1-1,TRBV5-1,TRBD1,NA,CASSLGTGTLTEAFF,TGCGCCAGCAGCTTGGGGACAGGGACTCTCACTGAAGCTTTCTTT
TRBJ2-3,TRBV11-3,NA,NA,CASSEKGFQGTDTQYF,TGTGCCAGCAGCGAAAAAGGTTTTCAGGGAACAGATACGCAGTATTTT
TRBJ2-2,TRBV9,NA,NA,CASSVAYERELFF,TGTGCCAGCAGCGTAGCCTACGAAAGGGAGCTGTTTTTT
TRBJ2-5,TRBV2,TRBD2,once,CASPEAGSQETQYF,TGTGCCAGCCCCGAAGCGGGGTCACAAGAGACCCAGTACTTC
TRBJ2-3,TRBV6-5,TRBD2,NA,CASSPTGGWTDTQYF,TGTGCCAGCAGTCCGACGGGGGGTTGGACAGATACGCAGTATTTT
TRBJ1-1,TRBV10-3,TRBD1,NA,CAIREGTGGRTEAFF,TGTGCCATCAGGGAAGGGACAGGGGGCAGGACTGAAGCTTTCTTT
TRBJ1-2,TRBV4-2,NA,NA,CASSQDQGNPYGYTF,TGTGCCAGCAGCCAAGATCAGGGGAACCCCTATGGCTACACCTTC
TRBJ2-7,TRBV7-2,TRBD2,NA,CASSKGLAENYEQYF,TGTGCCAGCAGCAAGGGACTAGCGGAGAACTACGAGCAGTACTTC
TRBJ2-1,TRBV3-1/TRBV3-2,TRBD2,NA,CASSPTSGGVEQFF,TGTGCCAGCAGCCCGACTAGCGGGGGGGTTGAGCAGTTCTTC
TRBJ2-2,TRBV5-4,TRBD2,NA,CASSLDSGDHTGELFF,TGTGCCAGCAGCTTGGATAGCGGGGATCACACCGGGGAGCTGTTTTTT
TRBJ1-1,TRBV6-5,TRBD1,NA,CASRETGTANTEAFF,TGTGCCAGCAGGGAGACCGGGACAGCGAACACTGAAGCTTTCTTT
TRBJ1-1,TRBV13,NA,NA,CASSRGLEAFF,TGTGCCAGCAGCCGGGGATTAGAAGCTTTCTTT
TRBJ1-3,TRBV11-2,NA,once,CASSAGGIRGNTIYF,TGTGCCAGCAGCGCGGGGGGGATCCGTGGAAACACCATATATTTT
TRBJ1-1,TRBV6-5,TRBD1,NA,CASSYSGTGTTEAFF,TGTGCCAGCAGTTACTCGGGGACAGGGACCACTGAAGCTTTCTTT
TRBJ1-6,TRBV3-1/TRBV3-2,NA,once,CGSVGPAFNSPLHF,TGTGGTTCGGTGGGGCCGGCCTTCAATTCACCCCTCCACTTT
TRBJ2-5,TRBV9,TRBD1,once,CASSNRDRAETQYF,TGTGCCAGCAGCAACCGGGACAGGGCCGAGACCCAGTACTTC
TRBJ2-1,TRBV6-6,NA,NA,CASSLTGSYHEQFF,TGTGCCAGCAGTTTAACCGGGTCGTACCATGAGCAGTTCTTC
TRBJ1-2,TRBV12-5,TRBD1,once,CASGLVHTRDSPYGYTF,TGTGCTAGTGGTTTGGTTCATACCCGGGACAGCCCGTATGGCTACACCTTC
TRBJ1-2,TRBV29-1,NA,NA,CSVSPGQITSSRGYTF,TGCAGCGTCTCACCGGGACAAATAACTTCGTCACGAGGCTACACCTTC
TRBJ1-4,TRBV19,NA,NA,CASSPDTLNEKLFF,TGTGCCAGTAGCCCCGACACCTTAAATGAAAAACTGTTTTTT
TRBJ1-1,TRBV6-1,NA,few,CASSERLNTEAFF,TGTGCCAGCAGTGAACGGTTGAACACTGAAGCTTTCTTT
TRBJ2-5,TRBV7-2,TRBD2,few,CASSLETSGGVETQYF,TGTGCCAGCAGCTTAGAGACTAGCGGGGGGGTAGAGACCCAGTACTTC
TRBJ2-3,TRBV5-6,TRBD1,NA,CASSYSTGALGTQYF,TGTGCCAGCAGCTACTCGACAGGGGCCCTAGGTACGCAGTATTTT
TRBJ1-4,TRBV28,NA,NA,CASSFPGGGGEKLFF,TGTGCCAGCAGTTTCCCCGGGGGAGGGGGTGAAAAACTGTTTTTT
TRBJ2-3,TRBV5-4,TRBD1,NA,CASRGQGAGDTQYF,TGTGCCAGCAGGGGACAGGGGGCGGGAGATACGCAGTATTTT
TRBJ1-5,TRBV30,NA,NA,CAWTLTSGGPQHF,TGTGCCTGGACCCTTACATCCGGGGGGCCCCAGCATTTT
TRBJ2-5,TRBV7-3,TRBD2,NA,CASSPGTSGGQGETQYF,TGTGCCAGCAGCCCAGGGACTAGCGGGGGGCAGGGAGAGACCCAGTACTTC
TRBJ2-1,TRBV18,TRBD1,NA,CASSRDRGAYNEQFF,TGTGCCAGCTCACGCGACAGGGGAGCCTACAATGAGCAGTTCTTC
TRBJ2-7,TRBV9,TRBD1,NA,CASSVGGTGALGEQYF,TGTGCCAGCAGCGTAGGGGGGACAGGGGCTCTGGGTGAGCAGTACTTC
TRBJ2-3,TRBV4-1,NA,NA,CASSQSEGVGHTDTQYF,TGCGCCAGCAGCCAATCAGAGGGGGTTGGGCACACAGATACGCAGTATTTT
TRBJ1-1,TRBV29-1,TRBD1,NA,CSVEGQVNTEAFF,TGCAGCGTTGAGGGACAGGTAAACACTGAAGCTTTCTTT
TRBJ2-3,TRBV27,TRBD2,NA,CASSSGGARDTQYF,TGTGCCAGCAGCAGCGGGGGGGCCAGAGATACGCAGTATTTT
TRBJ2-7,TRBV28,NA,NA,CASSAGATGQAYEQYF,TGTGCCAGCAGCGCTGGGGCCACTGGACAAGCCTACGAGCAGTACTTC
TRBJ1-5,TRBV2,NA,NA,CASSESGGNQPQHF,TGTGCCAGCAGTGAGTCAGGGGGCAATCAGCCCCAGCATTTT